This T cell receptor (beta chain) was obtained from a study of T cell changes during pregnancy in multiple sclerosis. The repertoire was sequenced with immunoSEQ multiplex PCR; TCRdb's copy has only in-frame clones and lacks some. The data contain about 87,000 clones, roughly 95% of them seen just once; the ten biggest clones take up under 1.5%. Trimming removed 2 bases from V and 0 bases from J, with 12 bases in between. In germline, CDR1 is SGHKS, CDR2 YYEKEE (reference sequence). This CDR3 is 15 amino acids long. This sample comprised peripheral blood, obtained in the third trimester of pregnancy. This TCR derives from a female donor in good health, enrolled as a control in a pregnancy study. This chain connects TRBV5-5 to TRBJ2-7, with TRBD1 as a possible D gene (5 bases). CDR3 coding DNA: TGTGCCAGCAGCTTTGGGGCAGCATACTCCTACGAGCAGTACTTC. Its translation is CASSFGAAYSYEQYF.